Given below is one TCR beta chain in context. The data were obtained in a study of blood T cell repertoires in COVID-19. Study background: The cDNA or gDNA used as material had been derived from T cells, B-cell-depleted T cells, or PBMCs.

V shed 5 bases and J 9 bases; nucleotides not matched to a gene: 9. The germline V gene encodes CDR1 MDHEN and CDR2 SYDVKM. The CDR3 is 14 residues long. TCRdb's table, derived via immunoSEQ multiplex PCR, lists solely in-frame clones and lacks some. Here the sample spans some 330,000 clones, more than 85% being singletons. This study enrolled people aged 18 to 89 from about two dozen US geographic areas. Donors were grouped by their self-reported clinical history. This sequence joins TRBV28 and TRBJ2-3; 9 bases line up with TRBD1. The source material was PBMCs or T cells enriched from blood (not recorded which). The origin of this receptor is a woman in her thirties who had recovered from COVID-19. CDR3 in DNA: TGTGCCAGCAGTCCCGGGACAGGGCGAGGCACGCAGTATTTT. As protein: CASSPGTGRGTQYF.